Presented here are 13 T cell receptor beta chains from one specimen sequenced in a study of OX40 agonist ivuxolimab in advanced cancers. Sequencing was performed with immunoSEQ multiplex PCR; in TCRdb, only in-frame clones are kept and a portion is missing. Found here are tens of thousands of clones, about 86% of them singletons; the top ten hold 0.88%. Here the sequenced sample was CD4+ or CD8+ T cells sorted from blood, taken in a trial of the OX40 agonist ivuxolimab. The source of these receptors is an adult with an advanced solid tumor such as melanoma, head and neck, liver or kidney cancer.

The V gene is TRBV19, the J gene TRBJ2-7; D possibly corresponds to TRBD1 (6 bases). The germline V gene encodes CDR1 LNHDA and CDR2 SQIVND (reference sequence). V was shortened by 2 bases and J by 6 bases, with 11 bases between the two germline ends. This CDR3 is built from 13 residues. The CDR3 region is CASSINRVGEQYF. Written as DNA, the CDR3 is TGTGCCAGTAGTATAAACAGGGTTGGCGAGCAGTACTTC.

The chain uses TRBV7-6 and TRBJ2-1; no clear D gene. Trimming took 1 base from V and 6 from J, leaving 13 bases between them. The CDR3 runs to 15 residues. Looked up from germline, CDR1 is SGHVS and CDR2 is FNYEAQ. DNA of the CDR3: TGTGCCAGCAGCTTAGAGCTGGGTCGCATCAATGAGCAGTTCTTC. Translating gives CASSLELGRINEQFF.

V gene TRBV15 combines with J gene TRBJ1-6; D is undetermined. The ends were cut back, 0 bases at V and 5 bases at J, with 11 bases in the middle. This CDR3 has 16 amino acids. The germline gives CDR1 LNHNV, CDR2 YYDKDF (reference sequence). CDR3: CATSRDPADHNSPLHF. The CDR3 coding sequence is TGTGCCACCAGCAGAGATCCCGCTGATCATAATTCACCCCTCCACTTT.

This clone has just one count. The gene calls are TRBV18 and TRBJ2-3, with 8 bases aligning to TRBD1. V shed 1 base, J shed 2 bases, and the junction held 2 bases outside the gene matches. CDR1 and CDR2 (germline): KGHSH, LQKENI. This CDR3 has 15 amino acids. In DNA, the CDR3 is TGTGCCAGCTCACCACGGACAGGGTACACAGATACGCAGTATTTT. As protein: CASSPRTGYTDTQYF.

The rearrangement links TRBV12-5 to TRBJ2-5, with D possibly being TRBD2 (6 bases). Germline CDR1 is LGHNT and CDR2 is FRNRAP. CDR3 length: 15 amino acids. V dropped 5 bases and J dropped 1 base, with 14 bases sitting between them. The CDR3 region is CASGQGLTVQETQYF. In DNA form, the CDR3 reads TGTGCTAGTGGTCAGGGACTTACTGTCCAAGAGACCCAGTACTTC.

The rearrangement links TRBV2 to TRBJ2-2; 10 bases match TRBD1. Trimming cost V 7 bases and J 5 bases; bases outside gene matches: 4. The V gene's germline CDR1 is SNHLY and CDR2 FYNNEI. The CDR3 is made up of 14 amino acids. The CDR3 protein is CASKRQGATGELFF. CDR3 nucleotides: TGTGCCAGCAAGAGACAGGGGGCTACCGGGGAGCTGTTTTTT.

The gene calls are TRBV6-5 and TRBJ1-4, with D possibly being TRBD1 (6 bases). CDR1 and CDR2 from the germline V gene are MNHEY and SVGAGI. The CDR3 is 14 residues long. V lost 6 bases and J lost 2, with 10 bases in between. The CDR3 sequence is CASSRTETNEKLFF. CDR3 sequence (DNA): TGTGCCAGCAGCCGGACAGAGACTAATGAAAAACTGTTTTTT.

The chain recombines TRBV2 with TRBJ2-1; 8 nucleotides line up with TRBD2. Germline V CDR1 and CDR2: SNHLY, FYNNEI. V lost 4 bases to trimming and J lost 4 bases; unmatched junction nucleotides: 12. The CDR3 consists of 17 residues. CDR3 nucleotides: TGTGCCAGCAGTGTACTAAGCGGGGGAGGACTATACAATGAGCAGTTCTTC. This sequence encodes CASSVLSGGGLYNEQFF.

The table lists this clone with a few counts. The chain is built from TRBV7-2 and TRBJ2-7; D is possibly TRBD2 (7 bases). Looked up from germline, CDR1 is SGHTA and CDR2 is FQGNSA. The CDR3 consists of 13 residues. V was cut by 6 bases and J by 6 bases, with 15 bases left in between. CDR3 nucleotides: TGTGCCAGCAGTCCACCGGGGGGCCGCGAGCAGTACTTC. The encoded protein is CASSPPGGREQYF.

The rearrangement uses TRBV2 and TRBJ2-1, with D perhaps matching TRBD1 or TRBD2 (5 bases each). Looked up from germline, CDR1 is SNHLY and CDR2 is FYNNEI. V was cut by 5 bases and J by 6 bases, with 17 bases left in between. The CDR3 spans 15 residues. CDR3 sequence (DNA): TGTGCCAGCAGTACCGGGACCACCGTGGTCAATGAGCAGTTCTTC. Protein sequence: CASSTGTTVVNEQFF. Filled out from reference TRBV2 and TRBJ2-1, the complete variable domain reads EPEVTQTPSHQVTQMGQEVILRCVPISNHLYFYWYRQILGQKVEFLVSFYNNEISEKSEIFDDQFSVERPDGSNFTLKIRSTKLEDSAMYFCASSTGTTVVNEQFFGPGTRLTVL.

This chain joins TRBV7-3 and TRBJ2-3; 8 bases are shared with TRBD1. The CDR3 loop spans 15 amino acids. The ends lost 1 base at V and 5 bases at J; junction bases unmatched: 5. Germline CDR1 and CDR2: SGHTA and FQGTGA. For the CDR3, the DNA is TGTGCCAGCAGCTTAATCGGACAGGGAGAAGATACGCAGTATTTT. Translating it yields CASSLIGQGEDTQYF.

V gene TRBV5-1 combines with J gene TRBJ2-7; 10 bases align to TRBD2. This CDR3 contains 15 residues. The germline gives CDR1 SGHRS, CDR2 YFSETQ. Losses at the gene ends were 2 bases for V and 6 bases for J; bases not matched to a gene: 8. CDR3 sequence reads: CASSFLTSGLVEQYF. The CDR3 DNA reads TGCGCCAGCAGCTTCTTGACTAGCGGGCTGGTCGAGCAGTACTTC.

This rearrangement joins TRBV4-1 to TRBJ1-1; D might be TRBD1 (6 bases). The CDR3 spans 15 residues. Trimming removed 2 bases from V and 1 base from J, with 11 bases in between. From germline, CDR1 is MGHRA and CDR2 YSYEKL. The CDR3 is CASSQREGGNTEAFF. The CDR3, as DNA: TGCGCCAGCAGCCAAAGGGAGGGGGGGAACACTGAAGCTTTCTTT.